This T cell receptor (beta chain) emerged from a study of T cell responses to AZD1222 COVID-19 vaccine. Study-level findings and limits: Unmutated variant regions reportedly attract nearly half of all spike-specific TCRs. There were mostly white British donors and more females than males, and clonal diversity was possibly underestimated. Repertoire samples came only from after the peak T cell response.

Generated by immunoSEQ multiplex PCR, the TCRdb table keeps only in-frame clones and is missing some. The sample records more than 70,000 clones, about 90% being singletons. Note on this clone: Its antigen is currently unknown.

Germline assignment: CDR1 LNHDA and CDR2 SQIVND (reference sequence). The CDR3 loop spans 14 amino acids. Trimming removed 3 bases from V and 7 bases from J, with 13 bases in between. This chain uses TRBV19 with TRBJ2-1, with unresolved D. The specimen comprised peripheral blood, sampled on day 0 of AZD1222 vaccination. This TCR was sampled from an adult in good health. CDR3 residues: CASSMDGRINEQFF. The CDR3 DNA reads TGTGCCAGTAGTATGGATGGCCGGATAAATGAGCAGTTCTTC. The full variable domain, rest sourced from reference TRBV19 and TRBJ2-1, is DGGITQSPKYLFRKEGQNVTLSCEQNLNHDAMYWYRQDPGQGLRLIYYSQIVNDFQKGDIAEGYSVSREKKESFPLTVTSAQKNPTAFYLCASSMDGRINEQFFGPGTRLTVL.